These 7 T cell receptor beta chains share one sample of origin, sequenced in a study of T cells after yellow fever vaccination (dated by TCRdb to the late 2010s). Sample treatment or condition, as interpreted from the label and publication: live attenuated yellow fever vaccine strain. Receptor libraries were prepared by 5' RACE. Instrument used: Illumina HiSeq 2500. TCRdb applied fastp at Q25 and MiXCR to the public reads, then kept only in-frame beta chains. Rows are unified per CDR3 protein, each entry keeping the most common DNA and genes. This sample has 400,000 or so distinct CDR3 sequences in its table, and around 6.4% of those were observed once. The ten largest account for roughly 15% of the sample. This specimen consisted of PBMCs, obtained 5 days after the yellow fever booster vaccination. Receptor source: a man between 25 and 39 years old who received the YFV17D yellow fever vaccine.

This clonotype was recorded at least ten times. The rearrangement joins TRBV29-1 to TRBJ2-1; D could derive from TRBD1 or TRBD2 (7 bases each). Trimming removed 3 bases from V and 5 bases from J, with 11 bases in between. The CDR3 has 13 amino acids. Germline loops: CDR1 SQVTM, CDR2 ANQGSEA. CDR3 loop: CSVDRGGNNEQFF. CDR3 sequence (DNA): TGCAGCGTTGACAGGGGGGGAAACAATGAGCAGTTCTTC.

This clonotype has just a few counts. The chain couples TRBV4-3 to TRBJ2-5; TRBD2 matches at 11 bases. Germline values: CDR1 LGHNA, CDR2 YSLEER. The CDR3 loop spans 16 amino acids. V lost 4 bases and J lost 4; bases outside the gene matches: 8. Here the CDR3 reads CASSRDLAGGRETQYF. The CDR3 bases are TGCGCCAGCAGCCGAGACCTAGCGGGAGGTCGAGAGACCCAGTACTTC.

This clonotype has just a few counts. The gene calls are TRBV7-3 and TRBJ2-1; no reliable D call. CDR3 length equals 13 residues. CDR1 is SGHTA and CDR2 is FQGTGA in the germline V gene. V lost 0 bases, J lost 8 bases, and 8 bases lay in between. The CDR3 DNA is TGTGCCAGCAGCTTAACTCCGCAATATGAGCAGTTCTTC. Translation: CASSLTPQYEQFF.

The CDR3 sequence: CATSASGQAEKLFF. Here the CDR3 DNA reads TGTGCCACCAGTGCTTCAGGACAGGCTGAAAAACTGTTTTTT. J is TRBJ1-4 and V is TRBV24-1; the match to TRBD1 covers 7 bases. Germline CDR1 is KGHDR and CDR2 is SFDVKD. Unmatched junction bases numbered 6, after V lost 5 bases and J lost 7 bases. The CDR3 sequence is 14 residues long.

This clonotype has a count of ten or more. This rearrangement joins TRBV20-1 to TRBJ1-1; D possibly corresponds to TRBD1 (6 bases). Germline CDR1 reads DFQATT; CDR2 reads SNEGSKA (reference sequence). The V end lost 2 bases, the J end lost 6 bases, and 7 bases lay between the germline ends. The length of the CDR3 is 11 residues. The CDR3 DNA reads TGCAGTGCTAGACAGGGGTCTGAAGCTTTCTTT. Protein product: CSARQGSEAFF.

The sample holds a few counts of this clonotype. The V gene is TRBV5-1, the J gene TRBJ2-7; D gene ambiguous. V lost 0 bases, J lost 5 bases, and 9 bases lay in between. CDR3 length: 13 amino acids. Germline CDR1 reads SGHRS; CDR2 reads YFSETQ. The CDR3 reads CASSLAALNEQYF. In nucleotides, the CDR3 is TGCGCCAGCAGCTTGGCCGCCCTGAACGAGCAGTACTTC.

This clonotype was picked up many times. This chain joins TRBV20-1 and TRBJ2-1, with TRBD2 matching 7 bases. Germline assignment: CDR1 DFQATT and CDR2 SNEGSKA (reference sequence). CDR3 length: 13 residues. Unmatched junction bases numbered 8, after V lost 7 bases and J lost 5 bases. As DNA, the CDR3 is TGCAGTGTCGAGCGGGAAGAGAACAATGAGCAGTTCTTC. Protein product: CSVEREENNEQFF.